Shown below are 21 T cell receptor beta chains from a single sample sequenced in a study of T cell changes during pregnancy in multiple sclerosis. Using immunoSEQ multiplex PCR, the repertoire was profiled, and TCRdb retains in-frame clones only, with some absent. The data hold almost 40,000 clones, with around 91% observed a single time. Source: CD4+ T cells from peripheral blood mononuclear cells, taken in the second trimester of pregnancy. The source of these receptors is a female donor in good health, enrolled as a control in a pregnancy study.

J is TRBJ2-7 and V is TRBV27; 7 bases are a match to TRBD1. Looked up from germline, CDR1 is MNHEY and CDR2 is SMNVEV (reference sequence). There are 15 residues in the CDR3. V was pared by 5 bases and J by 3 bases, with 10 bases of the junction left unmatched. In DNA form, the CDR3 reads TGTGCCAGCAGTCTCTCATCGGACAGGTTCTACGAGCAGTACTTC. Translated, it gives CASSLSSDRFYEQYF.

The V and J genes are TRBV6-6 and TRBJ2-3; D may be TRBD2 (7 bases). The CDR3 contains 15 residues. The germline V gene has CDR1 MNHNY and CDR2 SVGAGI (reference sequence). Trimming shortened V by 8 bases and J by 3 bases, and 18 bases separated the two germline ends. The CDR3 sequence is CASVTGRGPTDTQYF. For the CDR3, the DNA is TGTGCCAGCGTTACGGGGCGGGGGCCTACAGATACGCAGTATTTT.

The gene calls are TRBV7-9 and TRBJ2-2; tentative D call: TRBD2 (5 bases). Trimming removed 1 base from V and 0 bases from J, with 9 bases in between. The CDR3 runs to 16 residues. From germline, CDR1 is SEHNR and CDR2 FQNEAQ (reference sequence). The CDR3 sequence: CASSLGERPNTGELFF. Here the CDR3 DNA reads TGTGCCAGCAGCTTAGGCGAGCGGCCGAACACCGGGGAGCTGTTTTTT.

This chain joins TRBV9 and TRBJ2-5; 9 positions agree with TRBD2. The germline V gene encodes CDR1 SGDLS and CDR2 YYNGEE. The CDR3 contains 15 residues. J gave up 5 bases and V 2 bases, and 7 bases lay outside the gene matches. Here the CDR3 DNA reads TGTGCCAGCAGCGTTCTTGGCGGGGGGGCTGAGACCCAGTACTTC. It specifies CASSVLGGGAETQYF.

V and J are TRBV6-5 and TRBJ2-1; 9 bases are shared with TRBD2. The CDR3 extends over 16 amino acids. Germline V gene sequence: CDR1 MNHEY, CDR2 SVGAGI. With 2 bases clipped from V and 2 bases from J, the junction kept 4 bases outside the gene matches. The CDR3 sequence is CASSYPTSGPYNEQFF. CDR3 in DNA: TGTGCCAGCAGTTACCCGACTAGCGGTCCCTACAATGAGCAGTTCTTC.

The rearrangement uses TRBV29-1 and TRBJ1-1, with 7 bases matching TRBD1. This CDR3 contains 13 residues. CDR1 is SQVTM, CDR2 ANQGSEA, per germline. The J segment lost 5 bases and the V segment lost 2 bases, leaving 5 bases of the junction unmatched. The CDR3 bases are TGCAGCGTTGAAACGGACAGGCTAACTGAAGCTTTCTTT. It yields the protein CSVETDRLTEAFF.

V usage is TRBV6-1 and J usage is TRBJ2-7, with 10 bases identical to TRBD1. CDR3 length equals 14 residues. J lost 3 bases, V lost 6 bases, and 5 bases had no gene match. From germline, CDR1 is MNHNS and CDR2 SASEGT. The CDR3 here is CASRRGQGNYEQYF. CDR3 in DNA: TGTGCCAGCAGGAGGGGACAGGGGAACTACGAGCAGTACTTC.

This clone was seen only a few times. V is TRBV28 and J is TRBJ1-2; 7 bases line up with TRBD1. The CDR3 length is 13 residues. The J segment lost 4 bases and the V segment lost 6 bases, leaving 5 bases of the junction unmatched. CDR1 and CDR2 (germline): MDHEN, SYDVKM. The CDR3, as DNA: TGTGCCAGCAGAGGGGACAGCACCTATGGCTACACCTTC. The encoded protein is CASRGDSTYGYTF.

The chain joins TRBV5-1 to TRBJ1-4, with unresolved D. The CDR3 is 8 residues long. CDR1 is SGHRS, CDR2 YFSETQ, per germline. V was cut by 7 bases and J by 15 bases, with 7 bases left in between. DNA for the CDR3: TGCGCCAGCTTTATGTTGTTTTTT. This encodes CASFMLFF.

This sequence joins TRBV7-2 and TRBJ2-2; TRBD2 is a possible D gene (6 bases). V lost 3 bases and J lost 3, with 8 bases in between. The germline gives CDR1 SGHTA, CDR2 FQGNSA. There are 14 residues in the CDR3. CDR3 in amino acids: CASSFQRDTGELFF. The CDR3, as DNA: TGTGCCAGCAGCTTTCAGCGGGACACCGGGGAGCTGTTTTTT.

The chain carries TRBV7-2 and TRBJ2-1; TRBD2 aligns across 16 bases. The V segment lost 5 bases and the J segment 6 bases; nucleotides outside the gene matches: 7. The CDR3 length is 17 residues. Germline values: CDR1 SGHTA, CDR2 FQGNSA. The chain's CDR3 is CASSPGLAGGIGNEQFF. As DNA, the CDR3 is TGTGCCAGCAGCCCGGGACTAGCGGGGGGGATAGGCAATGAGCAGTTCTTC.

The J gene is TRBJ2-5, the V gene TRBV4-1; TRBD2 agrees at 8 bases. CDR1 MGHRA and CDR2 YSYEKL come from the germline V gene. V shed 5 bases, J shed 2 bases, and the junction held 4 bases outside the gene matches. CDR3 length equals 14 residues. The CDR3 protein is CASSEIAGQETQYF. In DNA form, the CDR3 reads TGCGCCAGCAGCGAAATAGCGGGGCAAGAGACCCAGTACTTC.

J is TRBJ2-7 and V is TRBV30; D is unresolved. The CDR3 contains 12 residues. CDR1 and CDR2 from the germline V gene are GTSNPN and SVGIG (reference sequence). V lost 0 bases and J lost 4, with 7 bases in between. In DNA form, the CDR3 reads TGTGCCTGGAGTGTACACGGGTACGAGCAGTACTTC. This gives the protein CAWSVHGYEQYF.

The rearrangement uses TRBV14 and TRBJ1-3; D gene unclear. The CDR3 loop spans 16 amino acids. Germline assignment: CDR1 SGHDN and CDR2 FVKESK. The germline V and J ends were trimmed by 2 bases and 0 bases, with 11 bases remaining between them. The CDR3, as DNA: TGTGCCAGCAGCCAACCAGGCTCCTTCTCTGGAAACACCATATATTTT. Protein sequence: CASSQPGSFSGNTIYF.

V and J are TRBV6-5 and TRBJ1-2; TRBD1 might be the D (5 bases). V dropped 7 bases and J dropped 2 bases, with 14 bases sitting between them. Germline V gene data show CDR1 as MNHEY and CDR2 as SVGAGI. The CDR3 covers 14 residues. The CDR3 here is CASMLERGNYGYTF. The CDR3 DNA reads TGTGCCAGCATGCTCGAACGGGGGAACTATGGCTACACCTTC.

Only a few counts were recorded for this clone. The chain combines TRBV2 with TRBJ1-6; D is unresolved. The CDR3 is 14 amino acids. Germline-derived CDR1 and CDR2 are SNHLY and FYNNEI. V dropped 3 bases and J dropped 10 bases, with 13 bases sitting between them. The CDR3 bases are TGTGCCAGCAGTGATCGAGGGTTGGGCTCACCCCTCCACTTT. Amino acids: CASSDRGLGSPLHF. Variable domain in full (rest from reference TRBV2 and TRBJ1-6): EPEVTQTPSHQVTQMGQEVILRCVPISNHLYFYWYRQILGQKVEFLVSFYNNEISEKSEIFDDQFSVERPDGSNFTLKIRSTKLEDSAMYFCASSDRGLGSPLHFGNGTRLTVT.

Only one count was recorded for this clone. J is TRBJ1-2 and V is TRBV25-1, with D perhaps TRBD1 (6 bases). Trimming removed 6 bases at V and 6 bases at J, with 11 bases between. The germline gives CDR1 MGHDK, CDR2 SYGVNS. The CDR3 sequence is 12 residues long. The CDR3 protein is CASRNRADGYTF. CDR3 DNA sequence: TGTGCCAGCAGGAACAGGGCGGATGGCTACACCTTC.

The chain employs TRBV19 and TRBJ2-7; D may be TRBD1 (6 bases). Trimming stripped 4 bases from V and 6 bases from J, with 19 bases between. Germline CDR1 and CDR2: LNHDA and SQIVND (reference sequence). This CDR3 region has 15 residues. The CDR3 region has the DNA TGTGCCAGTAGTACGACAGGAATCGCTCGGTTCGAGCAGTACTTC. It codes for CASSTTGIARFEQYF.

The gene calls are TRBV7-2 and TRBJ1-5, with D unclear. Germline V lookup: CDR1 SGHTA, CDR2 FQGNSA. Trimming took 2 bases from V and 6 from J, leaving 14 bases between them. This CDR3 has 15 residues. The CDR3 region is CASSLTQEGRQPQHF. CDR3 coding DNA: TGTGCCAGCAGCTTAACCCAGGAGGGCCGTCAGCCCCAGCATTTT.

V and J are TRBV9 and TRBJ1-3; D unresolved. Germline assignment: CDR1 SGDLS and CDR2 YYNGEE. The CDR3 extends over 13 amino acids. The ends were cut back, 0 bases at V and 4 bases at J, with 5 bases in the middle. CDR3 nucleotide sequence: TGTGCCAGCAGCGTAGTCCTCGGAAACACCATATATTTT. It is translated as CASSVVLGNTIYF.

The chain recombines TRBV2 with TRBJ2-2; 8 bases agree with TRBD1. CDR3 size: 16 residues. Germline V CDR1 and CDR2: SNHLY, FYNNEI. Trimming at V came to 1 base and at J to 5 bases, leaving 6 bases not matched to a gene. CDR3 loop: CASSEDRTGKTGELFF. The CDR3 DNA reads as TGTGCCAGCAGTGAAGATAGGACAGGGAAAACCGGGGAGCTGTTTTTT.